This TCR beta chain was recovered during a study of cytomegalovirus exposure and HLA in healthy donors (TCRdb year 2017). Notes on the research overall: An earlier analysis of some 500 of the donors reported about 250 Gb of sequence data and around 120 million unique TCR beta sequences from some 180 million T cells. In a later analysis, previously published TCR beta repertoires from several hundred donors were re-analyzed and high-resolution HLA genotyping was added so that TCR occurrence patterns could be studied. About five DR-DQ haplotypes were treated as single units for association and clustering because of strong linkage in the cohort. The number of donors typed differed by locus, with 629-630 for A, B, C, DRB1 and DQB1, roughly 550 for DQA1, approximately 580 for DPA1, and about 450 for DPB1. The aim of the study was to test whether cataloging public T cell receptors could identify signatures of past pathogen exposure. Among a few hundred genotyped donors of the cohort, an average of around 240,000 unique TCR beta nucleotide sequences were sequenced per donor, approximately 20% of them non-productive. HLA typing covered class I and class II loci at four-digit resolution. To decide whether each TCR beta V gene segment behaved as functional or pseudogenic, an earlier analysis of some 600 of the donors relied on high-throughput TCR beta sequencing. Along with the roughly 700-subject first cohort, a separate validation cohort of more than 90 different subjects was used. Every discovery cohort repertoire had been produced on one sequencing platform. Among the roughly 400 genotyped donors, around 79% belonged to the genetic ancestry cluster associated with self-reported Caucasian donors. Rather than using new phenotypic data, the later analysis identified candidate immune exposures from TCR beta sequences and from how often those sequences occurred across donors. A later genetic analysis took genome-wide SNP genotypes for about 55% of the 666 donors and used that subset as a discovery cohort. Donor age, sex, ethnicity and CMV serostatus were compiled together with the repertoire data. The study profiled the T cell repertoires of under 850 subjects by immunosequencing and related them to cytomegalovirus serostatus. Roughly 320 gigabases of sequencing data and around 85 million unique TCR sequences made up an early release that covered 500 to 700 HLA-typed donors. To predict cytomegalovirus infection status, the study combined high-throughput TCR immunosequencing, statistical association of individual TCRs with disease status, and machine learning.

The CDR3 numbers 15 residues from cysteine through phenylalanine. The only DNA kept is the CDR3, 45 bases in frame from the first base. As encoded in the germline V gene (reference sequence), CDR1 is SEHNR while CDR2 is FQNEAQ. As concerns this clone: It lacks a known antigen. The junction shows a germline mismatch at one end, possibly a read error.

The protocol used for the library was the immunoSEQ multiplex PCR assay. The multiplex PCR relied on a mix of 60 forward primers for TCR Vbeta segments and 13 reverse primers for TCR Jbeta segments. Amplification of the CDR3 region of rearranged TCR beta genes was performed with a multiplex PCR assay on genomic DNA. On the Illumina HiSeq System, the amplified TCR beta libraries were sequenced as 87-base-pair reads. The authors' analysis ran thus. A later analysis tallied tens of millions of unique TCR beta chains across the 660 or so repertoires, and approximately 9.9 million of those chains were shared by two or more donors. Raw reads were error-corrected and collapsed into unique sequences by a nearest-neighbor algorithm in which closely related sequences were merged to remove PCR and sequencing errors. To assign V, D and J gene segments, CDR3 sequences were aligned to IMGT reference sequences. For a sequence to be retained, a match of at least six nucleotides to both a V gene segment and a J gene segment was required. A rearrangement was called productive if the CDR3 had no stop codons and remained in frame with V and J, and every other rearrangement was called non-productive. Following IMGT convention, CDR3 was defined as the stretch from the second conserved V-encoded cysteine to the conserved J-encoded phenylalanine. The earlier analysis of a few hundred of the donors excluded any sequence lacking an unambiguous match to a single V gene segment. An earlier analysis of fewer than 750 of the donors classified V segments as functional when productive rearrangements were above 56.7% and as segregating when the standard deviation between donors was above 5%. A statistical classification framework was developed to diagnose cytomegalovirus status using the catalog of TCR beta chain sequences. In a later analysis, V and J genes were assigned by comparing TCR nucleotide sequences against IMGT/GENE-DB human TR gene sequences. The TCRdist pipeline was used in a later analysis to assign CDR3 sequences and most-parsimonious VDJ recombination scenarios. A later analysis defined each TCR beta chain by its CDR3 amino acid sequence plus V-gene family, and excluded reads lacking a unique V-gene family. A later analysis removed 550 to 700 highly shared, low-generation-probability nucleotide sequences to deal with suspected cross-contamination and a sequencing artifact. In a later analysis, a clonal expansion index for each public chain was calculated from normalized within-repertoire ranks of inferred template counts. A later analysis computed generation probabilities with a VDJ recombination model fitted to out-of-frame rearrangements, and checked the results against IGoR. In a later analysis, hypergeometric tests were used to score TCR-TCR, TCR-HLA and TCR-CMV co-occurrence, with a repertoire-size bias correction applied to TCR pairs. A later analysis estimated false discovery rates by permuting HLA or CMV assignments 20 times. A later analysis grouped co-occurring TCRs with DBSCAN, adding TCRdist sequence similarity when clustering within HLA-allele-positive subsets. Repertoires with fewer than 30,000 or more than 120,000 public chains, plus five repertoires with anomalous nucleotide sharing, were excluded from co-occurrence clustering. Held by TCRdb, this immuneACCESS table contains in-frame sequences only and omits some clones. Under half of the omission traces to an unresolved V gene where checked; the cause of the rest is unknown. That table supplies the V and J calls and clone size; D and trimming were determined from the DNA. A total of 180,000 or so clones appear in this sample, 70% to 80% of them only once. 1.4% of the sample lies in the top ten.

The cohort was made up of 500 to 850 healthy bone marrow donors. At the time of sampling, all cohort members were nominally healthy, though unrecorded immune exposures were likely present. The donor was CMV seronegative and belonged to the group of 350 to 400 seronegative cohort members. Every donor gave a peripheral blood sample, and the peripheral blood mononuclear cells from that sample were used for TCR beta sequencing. Genomic DNA was extracted from the blood cell samples with the Qiagen DNeasy Blood Extraction Kit. Study-level results and caveats: Correlated functional status among segregating V segments might be attributable to linkage disequilibrium, but an unknown experimental factor could not be ruled out. A few of the identified cytomegalovirus-associated TCR beta chains were confirmed in vitro to be specific for cytomegalovirus antigens. In a later analysis, several top co-occurrence clusters were reported to appear linked to parvovirus B19, influenza, CMV and Epstein-Barr virus. In both the original and validation cohorts, the classifier was reported to diagnose cytomegalovirus status with high specificity and sensitivity. The cohort was sequenced for TCR beta chains only, and without alpha or paired-chain data the features that could be detected were limited. Immune exposure information for the cohort was limited to CMV serostatus. When HLA alleles, especially DR and DQ, strongly co-occurred, attributing TCR associations to individual alleles was difficult. The study listed over 150 TCR beta chains as associated with cytomegalovirus. A further reported finding was that TCR beta sequences accurately predicted the HLA-A and HLA-B alleles for most subjects in the first cohort. In an earlier analysis of around 600 of the donors, most TCR beta V segments appeared in productive rearrangements about 87% or about 30% of the time, broadly matching IMGT annotations. A later analysis found that most CMV-associated TCR beta chains appeared HLA-restricted, with HLA associations seemingly driven largely by CMV exposure. Roughly uniform sequencing depth across donors was assumed in presence/absence analyses, although this assumption may not hold. V-gene and J-gene trimming of TCR beta chains was associated with a missense DCLRE1C variant in a later genetic analysis, and the association was replicated in an independent cohort. Because some donors lacked HLA typing at each locus, the association tests relied only on the typed subset. A cluster of highly shared sequence variants was judged likely to represent a technical artifact of the sequencing pipeline. In a later analysis, about 17,000 TCR beta sequences were associated with specific HLA alleles at a false discovery rate of 0.05. The 87-base-pair reads could not distinguish some IMGT-functional V segments, including TRBV6-2 and TRBV6-3, so those segments were excluded. The authors suggested that the approach could potentially be extended to other disease states and immunological phenotypes. In a later analysis, the rate of TCR association differed among HLA loci, with DRB1 alleles having the most associated TCRs and HLA-C alleles having the fewest. A later analysis found that HLA-associated TCR beta chains were more clonally expanded and had lower generation probabilities than equally common non-associated chains. Because counts were too low, fewer than 20 rarely observed V segments, including chromosome 9 orphons, were excluded from the earlier analysis of around 590 of the donors. Across donors, most TCR sequences were observed very rarely, whereas some public TCRs were present in many individuals. According to a later genetic analysis, donors in an Asian-associated ancestry cluster had fewer N-insertions in productive TCRs than the approximately 630-donor mean.

The rearranged chain carries TRBV7-9 and TRBJ1-5, and TRBD1 matches 8 of the central bases. The sequence came from a man aged 18 to 30 in good health and CMV-seronegative. The material sequenced was PBMCs. The bases read TGTTCCAGCAGCCTGGGACAGGTTAGCAATCAGCCCCAGCATTTT. This sequence encodes CSSSLGQVSNQPQHF. Where the CDR3 stops, the reference TRBV7-9 and TRBJ1-5 genes take over; the full variable domain is DTGVSQNPRHKITKRGQNVTFRCDPISEHNRLYWYRQTLGQGPEFLTYFQNEAQLEKSRLLSDRFSAERPKGSFSTLEIQRTEQGDSAMYLCSSSLGQVSNQPQHFGDGTRLSIL.